This record covers a single T cell receptor (beta chain). This sample is drawn from a study of radiation and T cells in renal cell carcinoma. Using immunoSEQ multiplex PCR, the repertoire was profiled, and TCRdb retains in-frame clones only, with some absent. This table has about 130,000 clones, roughly four fifths appearing once. The V and J ends lost 7 bases and 0 bases, in that order; junction bases with no gene match: 4. CDR1 and CDR2 from the germline V gene are MNHEY and SVGAGI. The CDR3 consists of 15 residues. Noted time point: blood 2 weeks post-SBRT. Documented treatment: 15 Gy SBRT to primary tumor, nephrectomy 4 weeks later.

This chain uses TRBV6-5 with TRBJ2-5, with 11 positions matching TRBD1. Sample: blood, taken from a patient whose treatment included radiotherapy and nephrectomy. This receptor was taken from an older woman with renal cell carcinoma. The CDR3 nucleotides read TGTGCCAGCAAACGGGACAGGGGGTACCAAGAGACCCAGTACTTC. Translating it yields CASKRDRGYQETQYF.